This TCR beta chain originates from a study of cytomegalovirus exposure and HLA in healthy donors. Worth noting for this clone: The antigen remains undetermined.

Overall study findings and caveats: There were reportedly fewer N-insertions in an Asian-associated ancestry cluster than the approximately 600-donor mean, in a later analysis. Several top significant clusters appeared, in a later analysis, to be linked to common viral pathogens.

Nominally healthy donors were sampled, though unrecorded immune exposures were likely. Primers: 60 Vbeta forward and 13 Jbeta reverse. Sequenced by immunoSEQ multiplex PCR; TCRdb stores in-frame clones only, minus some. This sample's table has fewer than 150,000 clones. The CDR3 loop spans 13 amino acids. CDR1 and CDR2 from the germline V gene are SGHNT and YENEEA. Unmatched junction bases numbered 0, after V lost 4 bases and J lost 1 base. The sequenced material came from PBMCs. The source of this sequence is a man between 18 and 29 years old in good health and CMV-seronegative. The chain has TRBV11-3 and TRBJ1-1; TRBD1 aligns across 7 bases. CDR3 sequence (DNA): TGTGCCAGCAGCTCAGGGGGGAACACTGAAGCTTTCTTT. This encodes CASSSGGNTEAFF.